The 18 T cell receptor beta chains reported below all come from one sample, sequenced in a study of human T cells and chemical hapten exposure. MiXCR was run by TCRdb on the RACE reads, yielding one entry per CDR3 protein. Of some 350,000 distinct CDR3 sequences in the sample, roughly 6.9% were seen once. Time point reported: patch test 1, 2 weeks after DPC sensitization. This sample's treatment: therapeutic diphenylcyclopropenone sensitization with weekly scalp DPC. The starting material was whole blood, obtained in connection with sensitization to the hapten diphenylcyclopropenone (DPC). These receptors all stem from a young woman with alopecia areata. Some clones in this sample may be carry-over from other donors' samples.

This clonotype was found a few times. The chain has TRBV29-1 and TRBJ1-1, with D tentatively TRBD1 (5 bases). The germline CDR1 and CDR2 sequences are SQVTM and ANQGSEA. V lost 6 bases, J lost 4 bases, and 15 bases lay in between. This CDR3 region has 13 residues. The CDR3 DNA is TGCAGCGTGCGAGGTCAGGGTGGCACTGAAGCTTTCTTT. Protein product: CSVRGQGGTEAFF.

This sequence joins TRBV7-2 and TRBJ2-5, with 9 bases matching TRBD2. Germline V gene data show CDR1 as SGHTA and CDR2 as FQGNSA. This CDR3 is 13 amino acids long. The V segment lost 8 bases and the J segment 1 base; nucleotides outside the gene matches: 2. The CDR3 here is CASELAGQETQYF. CDR3 DNA sequence: TGTGCCAGCGAACTAGCGGGCCAAGAGACCCAGTACTTC.

The chain couples TRBV7-2 to TRBJ2-5, with D possibly TRBD2 on 6 matching bases. The V and J ends lost 2 bases and 2 bases respectively, with 12 bases between them. Germline V lookup: CDR1 SGHTA, CDR2 FQGNSA. This CDR3 spans 15 amino acids. The CDR3 DNA is TGTGCCAGCAGCTTACTTGGCGGGGTACAAGAGACCCAGTACTTC. Translated, it gives CASSLLGGVQETQYF.

V and J are TRBV15 and TRBJ2-3; perhaps TRBD1 as D (6 bases). CDR1 LNHNV and CDR2 YYDKDF come from the germline V gene (reference sequence). The CDR3 contains 13 residues. Trimming removed 3 bases from V and 9 bases from J, with 13 bases in between. The CDR3 reads CATSRLQGETQYF. The CDR3 DNA follows: TGTGCCACCAGCAGGCTACAGGGAGAAACGCAGTATTTT.

This clonotype has a handful of counts. V gene TRBV29-1 combines with J gene TRBJ1-3; tentative D call: TRBD1 (5 bases). Trimming removed 7 bases from V and 0 bases from J, with 22 bases in between. CDR3 length: 17 amino acids. Germline loops: CDR1 SQVTM, CDR2 ANQGSEA. CDR3 nucleotides: TGCAGCGCCGGGACCCTTACAAGGAAACACTCTGGAAACACCATATATTTT. It encodes CSAGTLTRKHSGNTIYF.

This clonotype was seen at least ten times. The chain employs TRBV6-5 and TRBJ1-2; 8 bases fit TRBD1. This CDR3 region has 15 residues. Germline V gives CDR1 MNHEY, CDR2 SVGAGI. The trim removed 4 bases at V and 2 bases at J, leaving 6 bases unmatched. The CDR3 is CASSSRRTGNYGYTF. CDR3 sequence (DNA): TGTGCCAGCAGTTCGAGAAGGACAGGGAACTATGGCTACACCTTC.

In DNA form, the CDR3 reads TGTGCCAGCAGACAGGACAGGGTCTCCTACAATGAGCAGTTCTTC. This translates into CASRQDRVSYNEQFF. V and J are TRBV5-6 and TRBJ2-1; 8 bases are a match to TRBD1. V lost 5 bases, J lost 0 bases, and 4 bases stayed unmatched. Germline CDR1 reads SGHDT; CDR2 reads YYEEEE. The CDR3 consists of 15 residues.

The chain combines TRBV7-2 with TRBJ1-6; D unclear. V was trimmed by 1 base and J by 9 bases, leaving 7 bases between them. From germline, CDR1 is SGHTA and CDR2 FQGNSA. This CDR3 spans 13 amino acids. CDR3 protein: CASSLVVGSPLHF. Here the CDR3 DNA reads TGTGCCAGCAGCTTAGTTGTCGGTTCACCCCTCCACTTT.

The J gene is TRBJ2-7, the V gene TRBV4-3, with TRBD2 matching 8 bases. This CDR3 is built from 15 residues. The germline V gene encodes CDR1 LGHNA and CDR2 YSLEER. V lost 1 base, J lost 2 bases, and 4 bases stayed unmatched. CDR3 amino acids: CASSQVPAGAYEQYF. The CDR3 DNA reads TGCGCCAGCAGCCAAGTACCAGCGGGGGCCTACGAGCAGTACTTC.

The J gene is TRBJ2-5, the V gene TRBV7-8, with D hard to call. CDR1 and CDR2 (germline): SGHVS, FQNEAQ. Trimming took 2 bases from V and 3 from J, leaving 22 bases between them. CDR3 length: 18 residues. The CDR3 loop is CASSLLPIRKYREETQYF. CDR3 coding DNA: TGTGCCAGCAGCTTACTCCCGATAAGGAAGTATAGGGAAGAGACCCAGTACTTC.

This clonotype was seen ten or more times. This rearrangement joins TRBV6-2 or TRBV6-3 to TRBJ2-3, with D perhaps given as TRBD1 or TRBD2 (5 bases each). The V gene's germline CDR1 is MNHEY and CDR2 SVGEGT. The CDR3 spans 15 residues. The V gene lost 0 bases and the J gene lost 0 bases, with 7 bases spanning the gap. This CDR3 is CASSYSGESTDTQYF. CDR3 nucleotide sequence: TGTGCCAGCAGTTACTCGGGGGAGAGCACAGATACGCAGTATTTT.

The chain recombines TRBV9 with TRBJ2-3; 8 bases match TRBD1. Trimming cost V 3 bases and J 1 base; bases outside gene matches: 7. The CDR3 covers 16 residues. Looked up from germline, CDR1 is SGDLS and CDR2 is YYNGEE. In DNA, the CDR3 is TGTGCCAGCAGCGCAACCGACAGGGGAGGCACAGATACGCAGTATTTT. Translation gives CASSATDRGGTDTQYF.

This clonotype came up a few times. This chain uses TRBV9 with TRBJ2-2; no clear D. The CDR3 totals 13 residues. The germline V gene encodes CDR1 SGDLS and CDR2 YYNGEE. Trimming cost V 0 bases and J 6 bases, with 6 bases left between them. As DNA, the CDR3 is TGTGCCAGCAGCGTAGTATTGGCCGGGGAGCTGTTTTTT. Its protein is CASSVVLAGELFF.

At least ten counts were recorded for this clonotype. The chain recombines TRBV18 with TRBJ2-2, with a possible D match to TRBD2 (5 bases). The CDR3 is 15 amino acids. Germline CDR1 reads KGHSH; CDR2 reads LQKENI. The germline V and J ends were trimmed by 2 bases and 1 base, with 8 bases remaining between them. CDR3 sequence: CASSPYEGNTGELFF. CDR3 bases: TGTGCCAGCTCACCATATGAGGGGAACACCGGGGAGCTGTTTTTT.

The DNA of the CDR3 is TGTGCCAGCAGCGTATATGGTCACACAGATACGCAGTATTTT. Translating it yields CASSVYGHTDTQYF. The J gene is TRBJ2-3, the V gene TRBV9; D not certain. CDR3 size: 14 residues. The V gene lost 1 base and the J gene lost 2 bases, with 8 bases spanning the gap. Germline CDR1 and CDR2: SGDLS and YYNGEE.

This clonotype has just a few counts. The chain couples TRBV6-5 to TRBJ1-3; D gene ambiguous. CDR1 is MNHEY, CDR2 SVGAGI, per germline. The V end lost 4 bases, the J end lost 0 bases, and 10 bases lay between the germline ends. This CDR3 contains 15 residues. The CDR3 DNA reads TGTGCCAGCAGTTCCCGGGTACACTCTGGAAACACCATATATTTT. It is translated as CASSSRVHSGNTIYF.

This chain connects TRBV4-1 to TRBJ2-2; TRBD2 might be the D (6 bases). The CDR3 covers 19 residues. V was clipped by 0 bases and J by 1 base, with 18 bases between them. Looked up from germline, CDR1 is MGHRA and CDR2 is YSYEKL. Here the CDR3 reads CASSQDLRRGLMNTGELFF. DNA of the CDR3: TGCGCCAGCAGCCAAGACCTCAGGCGAGGACTAATGAACACCGGGGAGCTGTTTTTT.

This clonotype was picked up many times. The chain's CDR3 is CASTTHGRAGDEQYF. CDR3 nucleotide sequence: TGTGCCAGCACCACCCACGGCCGGGCGGGGGACGAGCAGTACTTC. V is TRBV6-2 or TRBV6-3 and J is TRBJ2-7, with TRBD2 identical over 7 bases. With 7 bases clipped from V and 5 bases from J, the junction kept 14 bases outside the gene matches. Looked up from germline, CDR1 is MNHEY and CDR2 is SVGEGT. The CDR3 length is 15 residues.